The TCR beta chain under discussion was sequenced for a study of shared clonotypes between healthy human individuals. The overall study: Donor composition was two women and three men, aged 18 to 49. Overall study results and limits: There were few donors, and this limited the genetic and exposure-history diversity represented.

The CDR3 has 13 amino acids. Trimming left V 6 bases short and J 4 bases short, with 10 bases between. Germline lookup yields CDR1 MNHNS and CDR2 SASEGT. Sequencing was performed on unsorted PBMC DNA using ten immunoSEQ deep assay plates. Libraries were prepared by immunoSEQ multiplex PCR; TCRdb keeps only in-frame clonotypes and omits some of them. The table includes about half a million clones, approximately 80% detected once. Donors included only healthy HIV-negative adults lacking recent acute infections or vaccinations. As regards this clone: Antigen unknown.

The rearrangement joins TRBV6-1 to TRBJ2-1; D is ambiguous. The receptor comes from a woman aged 40 to 49 in good health. Some clones in this sample may be carry-over from other donors' samples. Sequenced input: PBMCs. Here the CDR3 DNA reads TGTGCCAGCAGATCCCAAGAGTACAATGAGCAGTTCTTC. As protein: CASRSQEYNEQFF.